This T cell receptor beta chain was recovered during a study of cytomegalovirus exposure and HLA in healthy donors. PCR was performed using 60 Vbeta and 13 Jbeta primers. Using immunoSEQ multiplex PCR, the repertoire was profiled, and TCRdb retains in-frame clones only, with some absent. The data contain about 150,000 clones, roughly 80% of them singletons. The junction had 3 bases not matched to a gene; V was cut back by 4 bases and J by 2 bases. The CDR3 sequence is 14 residues long. The germline V gene encodes CDR1 MNHEY and CDR2 SMNVEV (reference sequence). Sequencing used PBMCs. V usage is TRBV27 and J usage is TRBJ2-7, with 9 nucleotides matching TRBD1. The sequence was obtained from a man aged 35 to 55 in good health and CMV-seropositive. CDR3 DNA: TGTGCCAGCAGTTGGACAGGGGACACCTACGAGCAGTACTTC. Protein product: CASSWTGDTYEQYF.